This T cell receptor (beta chain) was profiled in a study of T cell repertoires in cytomegalovirus infection. The wider study: An indication of both CMV infection and matching HLA type came from public TCR beta signatures.

A remark on this clonotype: Its antigen is not identified.

V was shortened by 5 bases and J by 4 bases, with 15 bases between the two germline ends. This CDR3 is 15 amino acids long. In germline, CDR1 is SEHNR, CDR2 FQNEAQ (reference sequence). TCRdb re-derived calls from the reads in MiXCR, one entry per CDR3 protein. The table shows roughly 720,000 distinct CDR3 sequences, with 35% occurring only once. Overall study findings and caveats: Individuals carrying CMV plus the relevant HLA were identified by cumulative frequency of public TCR beta families.

The clonotype was recovered from a human donor in good health (CMV status not recorded). Some clones in this sample may be carry-over from other donors' samples. Sequenced sample: PBMCs. This chain uses TRBV7-9 with TRBJ1-5; a possible D gene is TRBD1 (5 bases). CDR3 loop: CASSQTSGLNQPQHF. CDR3 sequence (DNA): TGTGCCAGCAGCCAAACCTCGGGACTAAATCAGCCCCAGCATTTT. The full variable domain, completed using reference TRBV7-9 and TRBJ1-5, is DTGVSQNPRHKITKRGQNVTFRCDPISEHNRLYWYRQTLGQGPEFLTYFQNEAQLEKSRLLSDRFSAERPKGSFSTLEIQRTEQGDSAMYLCASSQTSGLNQPQHFGDGTRLSIL.